These 20 T cell receptor beta chains originate from one sample sequenced in a study of OX40 agonist ivuxolimab in advanced cancers. This table comes from immunoSEQ multiplex PCR, and its TCRdb copy is limited to in-frame clones, with some not included. Of under 50,000 clones listed, nearly 80% are singletons. The sample consisted of CD4+ or CD8+ T cells sorted from blood, taken in a trial of the OX40 agonist ivuxolimab. The receptors were sampled from an adult with an advanced solid tumor such as melanoma, head and neck, liver or kidney cancer.

The rearrangement joins TRBV10-2 to TRBJ2-7; a possible D gene is TRBD2 (6 bases). The CDR3 sequence is 14 residues long. V lost 5 bases to trimming and J lost 7 bases, with 18 bases between them. Germline V CDR1 and CDR2: WSHSY, SAAADI. The CDR3 loop is CASSRRGSTQEQYF. The CDR3 bases are TGCGCCAGCAGTCGTCGGGGGAGTACTCAAGAGCAGTACTTC.

The rearrangement links TRBV7-8 to TRBJ2-6, with TRBD1 matching 7 bases. The CDR3 covers 16 residues. The germline CDR1 and CDR2 sequences are SGHVS and FQNEAQ. V shed 5 bases and J 0 bases; nucleotides not matched to a gene: 4. CDR3 nucleotide sequence: TGTGCCAGCAGCCCTCGGGACAGCTCTGGGGCCAACGTCCTGACTTTC. This encodes CASSPRDSSGANVLTF.

This clone was seen a handful of times. In DNA form, the CDR3 reads TGCGCCAGCAGCGGGGGACAGGGGGACACCGGGGAGCTGTTTTTT. As protein: CASSGGQGDTGELFF. V is TRBV5-1 and J is TRBJ2-2; 11 bases match TRBD1. CDR3 size: 15 residues. Germline-derived CDR1 and CDR2 are SGHRS and YFSETQ. V gave up 4 bases and J gave up 3 bases; unmatched junction bases: 2. Full variable domain (rest looked up from reference TRBV5-1 and TRBJ2-2): KAGVTQTPRYLIKTRGQQVTLSCSPISGHRSVSWYQQTPGQGLQFLFEYFSETQRNKGNFPGRFSGRQFSNSRSEMNVSTLELGDSALYLCASSGGQGDTGELFFGEGSRLTVL.

V usage is TRBV6-5 and J usage is TRBJ1-4; 7 nucleotides align to TRBD1. Looked up from germline, CDR1 is MNHEY and CDR2 is SVGAGI. CDR3 length: 14 amino acids. V was clipped by 5 bases and J by 5 bases; unmatched bases: 5. The CDR3 DNA reads TGTGCCAGCAGTCTCGGGACAGAGAATGAAAAACTGTTTTTT. Translated, it gives CASSLGTENEKLFF.

The rearrangement uses TRBV18 and TRBJ1-5; D gene uncertain. The V and J ends lost 2 bases and 5 bases respectively, with 7 bases between them. CDR3 length: 13 amino acids. Germline V CDR1 and CDR2: KGHSH, LQKENI. The CDR3 DNA follows: TGTGCCAGCTCACCAGAGGTAGATCAGCCCCAGCATTTT. Translating gives CASSPEVDQPQHF. The full variable domain, with the rest looked up from reference TRBV18 and TRBJ1-5, is NAGVMQNPRHLVRRRGQEARLRCSPMKGHSHVYWYRQLPEEGLKFMVYLQKENIIDESGMPKERFSAEFPKEGPSILRIQQVVRGDSAAYFCASSPEVDQPQHFGDGTRLSIL.

V and J are TRBV7-9 and TRBJ2-7; D uncertain. The CDR3 has 13 residues. Per germline, CDR1 SEHNR and CDR2 FQNEAQ (reference sequence). V lost 5 bases and J lost 0, with 8 bases in between. This chain's CDR3 is CASSPVSSYEQYF. The CDR3 coding sequence is TGTGCCAGCAGCCCGGTTTCCTCCTACGAGCAGTACTTC. The whole variable domain, filled in from reference TRBV7-9 and TRBJ2-7, reads DTGVSQNPRHKITKRGQNVTFRCDPISEHNRLYWYRQTLGQGPEFLTYFQNEAQLEKSRLLSDRFSAERPKGSFSTLEIQRTEQGDSAMYLCASSPVSSYEQYFGPGTRLTVT.

In this sample, this clone turned up a few times. The chain recombines TRBV14 with TRBJ2-3, with D perhaps assigned TRBD1 or TRBD2 (5 bases each). This CDR3 is 16 amino acids long. V was clipped by 2 bases and J by 0 bases, with 12 bases between them. Looked up from germline, CDR1 is SGHDN and CDR2 is FVKESK. The CDR3 DNA reads as TGTGCCAGCAGCCAATCCCCGGGACCTAGCACAGATACGCAGTATTTT. This gives the protein CASSQSPGPSTDTQYF.

This clone has just one count. The chain joins TRBV6-1 to TRBJ1-5; D is ambiguous. V was cut by 0 bases and J by 0 bases, with 9 bases left in between. From germline, CDR1 is MNHNS and CDR2 SASEGT. This CDR3 is built from 16 residues. The CDR3 reads CASSEAEGYSNQPQHF. The CDR3 bases are TGTGCCAGCAGTGAAGCGGAAGGTTATAGCAATCAGCCCCAGCATTTT.

The chain carries TRBV10-2 and TRBJ2-1; D gene unclear. Trimming took 3 bases from V and 0 from J, leaving 6 bases between them. This CDR3 is built from 14 residues. CDR1 and CDR2 from the germline V gene are WSHSY and SAAADI. The DNA for the CDR3 is TGCGCCAGCAGTGATGAGTTCTCCTACAATGAGCAGTTCTTC. Encoded protein: CASSDEFSYNEQFF.

In this sample, this clone is medium-sized. V usage is TRBV6-6 and J usage is TRBJ2-1, with D tentatively TRBD2 (5 bases). V was shortened by 7 bases and J by 4 bases, with 11 bases between the two germline ends. The length of the CDR3 is 13 residues. Germline V gene sequence: CDR1 MNHNY, CDR2 SVGAGI (reference sequence). The CDR3 protein is CASTNGDYNEQFF. In DNA form, the CDR3 reads TGTGCCAGCACCAACGGGGATTACAATGAGCAGTTCTTC.

The V gene is TRBV7-2, the J gene TRBJ2-5; possibly TRBD2 for D (5 bases). V was pared by 5 bases and J by 4 bases, with 14 bases between. The germline CDR1 and CDR2 sequences are SGHTA and FQGNSA. The CDR3 runs to 14 residues. The DNA for the CDR3 is TGTGCCAGCAGCCCCCCTCCCGAGGGAGAGACCCAGTACTTC. It translates to CASSPPPEGETQYF.

This chain connects TRBV28 to TRBJ1-3, with D maybe TRBD1 (5 bases). The CDR3 consists of 17 residues. Germline assignment: CDR1 MDHEN and CDR2 SYDVKM. V was shortened by 5 bases and J by 2 bases, with 19 bases between the two germline ends. The CDR3 DNA reads TGTGCCAGCAGTCCGCCGGGACGGTGGGGAACTGGAAACACCATATATTTT. This codes for CASSPPGRWGTGNTIYF.

The chain couples TRBV27 to TRBJ1-6, with D possibly being TRBD1 (6 bases). V dropped 8 bases and J dropped 5 bases, with 7 bases sitting between them. Germline lookup yields CDR1 MNHEY and CDR2 SMNVEV (reference sequence). This CDR3 contains 12 residues. The CDR3 coding sequence is TGTGCCAGCTGGGACAATAATTCACCCCTCCACTTT. As protein: CASWDNNSPLHF.

The chain has TRBV5-1 and TRBJ2-2; the match to TRBD1 covers 7 bases. The CDR3 totals 14 residues. Germline CDR1 reads SGHRS; CDR2 reads YFSETQ. V shed 4 bases, J shed 5 bases, and the junction held 5 bases outside the gene matches. CDR3 sequence reads: CASSVGQLTGELFF. For the CDR3, the DNA is TGCGCCAGCAGCGTGGGACAGCTGACCGGGGAGCTGTTTTTT.

The chain combines TRBV7-6 with TRBJ2-1, with 14 bases fitting TRBD2. The CDR3 covers 15 residues. V lost 3 bases, J lost 13 bases, and 8 bases stayed unmatched. Germline loops: CDR1 SGHVS, CDR2 FNYEAQ. The CDR3 DNA follows: TGTGCCAGCAGCTTTGGGACTAGCGGGAGTGACGAACAGTTCTTC. Translation: CASSFGTSGSDEQFF.

The rearrangement joins TRBV7-9 to TRBJ2-3; D gene uncertain. The germline V and J ends were trimmed by 6 bases and 4 bases, with 5 bases remaining between them. This CDR3 has 11 residues. Looked up from germline, CDR1 is SEHNR and CDR2 is FQNEAQ (reference sequence). DNA for the CDR3: TGTGCCAGCAGGCGAGCAGATACGCAGTATTTT. Residues: CASRRADTQYF.

The CDR3 DNA is TGTGCCAGCTCTCTCGGTTACAGCTCCTACAATGAGCAGTTCTTC. Residues: CASSLGYSSYNEQFF. V gene TRBV13 combines with J gene TRBJ2-1; D call uncertain. Germline assignment: CDR1 PRHDT and CDR2 FYEKMQ (reference sequence). The V and J ends lost 8 bases and 0 bases respectively, with 14 bases between them. The CDR3 loop spans 15 amino acids.

The CDR3 reads CASSLAAALSEQYF. The CDR3 DNA reads as TGTGCCAGCAGCTTGGCCGCGGCCCTTTCCGAGCAGTACTTC. The gene calls are TRBV5-6 and TRBJ2-7; D is undetermined. Deletions cut 0 bases from V and 6 bases from J, with 13 bases between. The CDR3 contains 14 residues. Germline loops: CDR1 SGHDT, CDR2 YYEEEE.

The V call is TRBV30, the J call TRBJ1-4; tentatively, D is TRBD1 (6 bases). Germline V gene data show CDR1 as GTSNPN and CDR2 as SVGIG (reference sequence). The CDR3 contains 13 residues. V shed 2 bases and J shed 8 bases, with 12 bases lying between them. The CDR3 nucleotides read TGTGCCTGGAGTTGGGGGCCTGGGGAAAAACTGTTTTTT. It is translated as CAWSWGPGEKLFF.

The J gene is TRBJ2-3, the V gene TRBV2, with 8 bases fitting TRBD2. V shed 3 bases, J shed 6 bases, and the junction held 11 bases outside the gene matches. This CDR3 comprises 16 residues. The germline V gene encodes CDR1 SNHLY and CDR2 FYNNEI. The DNA of the CDR3 is TGTGCCAGCAGTGATCCAGCGGGAGCATTATCGGATACGCAGTATTTT. Its translation: CASSDPAGALSDTQYF.